The 9 T cell receptor beta chains below come from one sample, sequenced in a study of OX40 agonist ivuxolimab in advanced cancers. Assay used: immunoSEQ multiplex PCR; TCRdb lists only in-frame clones, some missing. Here the sample spans 70,000 to 80,000 clones, 80% to 90% being singletons. The source material was CD4+ or CD8+ T cells sorted from blood, sampled in a trial of the OX40 agonist ivuxolimab. Receptor source: an adult with an advanced solid tumor such as melanoma, head and neck, liver or kidney cancer.

A single count supports this clone. This rearrangement joins TRBV19 to TRBJ2-7, with 11 bases lining up with TRBD2. Per germline, CDR1 LNHDA and CDR2 SQIVND (reference sequence). The CDR3 runs to 16 residues. V lost 4 bases and J lost 2; bases outside the gene matches: 7. The chain's CDR3 is CASSTIAGGRPYEQYF. CDR3 DNA sequence: TGTGCCAGTAGTACAATAGCGGGAGGGAGACCCTACGAGCAGTACTTC. Together with reference TRBV19 and TRBJ2-7, the CDR3 gives the full variable domain: DGGITQSPKYLFRKEGQNVTLSCEQNLNHDAMYWYRQDPGQGLRLIYYSQIVNDFQKGDIAEGYSVSREKKESFPLTVTSAQKNPTAFYLCASSTIAGGRPYEQYFGPGTRLTVT.

About this clone itself: At one of its ends the junction is not consistent with the germline gene, which may arise from a read error. The chain links TRBV6-5 to TRBJ2-7; 7 positions match TRBD1. The CDR3 consists of 13 residues. Germline V gene sequence: CDR1 MNHEY, CDR2 SVGAGI. Here the CDR3 reads CASSYFFDRAADF. The CDR3 coding sequence is TGTGCCAGCAGTTACTTCTTTGACAGGGCGGCGGACTTC.

This clone was counted once. The chain combines TRBV28 with TRBJ1-1; perhaps TRBD1 as D (6 bases). Germline CDR1 reads MDHEN; CDR2 reads SYDVKM. V was pared by 9 bases and J by 2 bases, with 16 bases between. This CDR3 is built from 14 residues. Here the CDR3 DNA reads TGTGCCAGTCACAGGGCTTGGGATAACACTGAAGCTTTCTTT. It yields the protein CASHRAWDNTEAFF.

V usage is TRBV25-1 and J usage is TRBJ2-3; D ambiguous. Trimming took 3 bases from V and 2 from J, leaving 6 bases between them. The CDR3 totals 13 residues. CDR1 is MGHDK, CDR2 SYGVNS, per germline. This CDR3 is CASSETPTDTQYF. CDR3 nucleotide sequence: TGTGCCAGCAGTGAGACCCCCACAGATACGCAGTATTTT.

The rearrangement uses TRBV11-1 and TRBJ1-5; no firm D call. The CDR3 has 13 amino acids. V dropped 5 bases and J dropped 5 bases, with 10 bases sitting between them. The germline V gene has CDR1 SGHAT and CDR2 FQDESV (reference sequence). CDR3: CASSPKADQPQHF. DNA for the CDR3: TGTGCCAGCAGCCCCAAGGCAGATCAGCCCCAGCATTTT.

This chain uses TRBV6-5 with TRBJ1-5; no reliable D call. V lost 7 bases to trimming and J lost 5 bases, with 9 bases between them. Germline CDR1 is MNHEY and CDR2 is SVGAGI. The CDR3 consists of 12 residues. The CDR3 coding sequence is TGTGCCAGCAAAAAAGGCGATCAGCCCCAGCATTTT. This codes for CASKKGDQPQHF.

This clone appeared a few times. The V and J genes are TRBV7-9 and TRBJ1-5; D remains unclear. The CDR3 sequence is 12 residues long. CDR1 and CDR2 (germline): SEHNR, FQNEAQ (reference sequence). Trimming stripped 3 bases from V and 4 bases from J, with 4 bases between. The DNA for the CDR3 is TGTGCCAGCAGCTTGTTGAATCAGCCCCAGCATTTT. Encoded protein: CASSLLNQPQHF.

V gene TRBV29-1 combines with J gene TRBJ2-3; D gene ambiguous. This CDR3 is built from 13 residues. V dropped 3 bases and J dropped 2 bases, with 9 bases sitting between them. Germline CDR1 SQVTM, CDR2 ANQGSEA. The CDR3 DNA sequence: TGCAGCGTTGATGCGTCGTACACAGATACGCAGTATTTT. Its protein product is CSVDASYTDTQYF.

The chain couples TRBV18 to TRBJ2-5; D is ambiguous. The length of the CDR3 is 14 residues. The V end lost 1 base, the J end lost 2 bases, and 8 bases lay between the germline ends. The V gene's germline CDR1 is KGHSH and CDR2 LQKENI. CDR3 in amino acids: CASSPLTDQETQYF. The CDR3 DNA reads TGTGCCAGCTCACCACTCACAGATCAAGAGACCCAGTACTTC.